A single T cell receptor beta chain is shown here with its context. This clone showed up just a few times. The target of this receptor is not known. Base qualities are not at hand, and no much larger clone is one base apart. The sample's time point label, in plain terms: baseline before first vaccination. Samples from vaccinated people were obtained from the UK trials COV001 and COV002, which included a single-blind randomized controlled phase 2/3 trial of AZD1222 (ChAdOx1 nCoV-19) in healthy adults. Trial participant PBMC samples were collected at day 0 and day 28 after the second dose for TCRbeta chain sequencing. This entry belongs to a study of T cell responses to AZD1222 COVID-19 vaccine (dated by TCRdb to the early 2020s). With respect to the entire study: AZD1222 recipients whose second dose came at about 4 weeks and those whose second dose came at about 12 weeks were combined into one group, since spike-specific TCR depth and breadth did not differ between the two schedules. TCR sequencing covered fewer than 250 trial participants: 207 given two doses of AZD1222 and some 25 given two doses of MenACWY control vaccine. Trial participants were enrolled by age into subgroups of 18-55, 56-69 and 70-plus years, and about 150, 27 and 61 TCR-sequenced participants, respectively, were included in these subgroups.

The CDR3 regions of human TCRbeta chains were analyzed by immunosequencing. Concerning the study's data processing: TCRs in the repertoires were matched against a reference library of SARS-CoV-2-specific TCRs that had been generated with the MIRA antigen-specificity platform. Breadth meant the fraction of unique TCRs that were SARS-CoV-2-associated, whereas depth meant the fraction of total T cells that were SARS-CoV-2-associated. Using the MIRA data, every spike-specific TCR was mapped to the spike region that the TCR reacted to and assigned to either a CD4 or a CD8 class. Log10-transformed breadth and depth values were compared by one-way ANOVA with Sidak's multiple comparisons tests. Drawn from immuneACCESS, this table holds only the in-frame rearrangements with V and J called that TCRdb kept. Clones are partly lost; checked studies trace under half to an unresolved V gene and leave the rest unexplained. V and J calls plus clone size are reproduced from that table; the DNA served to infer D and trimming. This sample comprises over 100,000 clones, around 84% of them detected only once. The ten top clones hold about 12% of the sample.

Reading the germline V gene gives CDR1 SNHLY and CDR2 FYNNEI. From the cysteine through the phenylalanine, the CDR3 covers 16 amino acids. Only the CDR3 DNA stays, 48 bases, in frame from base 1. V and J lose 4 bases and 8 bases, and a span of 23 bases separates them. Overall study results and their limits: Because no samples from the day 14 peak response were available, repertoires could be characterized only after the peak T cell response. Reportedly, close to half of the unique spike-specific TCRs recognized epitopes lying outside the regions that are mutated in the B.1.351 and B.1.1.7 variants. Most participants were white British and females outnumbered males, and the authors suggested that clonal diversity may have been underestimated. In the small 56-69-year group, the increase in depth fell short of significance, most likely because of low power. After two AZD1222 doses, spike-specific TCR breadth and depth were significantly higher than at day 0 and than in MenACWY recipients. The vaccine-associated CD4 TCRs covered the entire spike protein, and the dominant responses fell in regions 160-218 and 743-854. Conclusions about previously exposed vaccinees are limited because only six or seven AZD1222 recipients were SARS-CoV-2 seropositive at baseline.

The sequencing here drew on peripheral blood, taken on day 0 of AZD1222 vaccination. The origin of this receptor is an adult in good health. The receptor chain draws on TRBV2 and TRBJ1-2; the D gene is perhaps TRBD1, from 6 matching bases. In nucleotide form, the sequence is TGTGCCAGCAGTGGGATAACCCCAGGGGTGGCGAGGGGCTACACCTTC. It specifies CASSGITPGVARGYTF.